This paragraph reports one TCR beta chain. Antigen unknown. This sample was taken from a study of T cell responses to AZD1222 COVID-19 vaccine. Study-wide background: Second-dose recipients at about 4 or about 12 weeks were treated as one pooled group.

Study-wide results and caveats: Variant regions that are unmutated are reportedly the target of nearly half of spike-specific TCRs.

This CDR3 has 17 residues. Germline V gene lookup returns CDR1 MNHEY and CDR2 SVGEGT. With V trimmed by 0 bases and J by 4 bases, 11 bases remained unmatched. TCRdb keeps only in-frame clones here, not all; method: immunoSEQ multiplex PCR. The data contain 150,000 to 200,000 clones, 80% to 95% of them seen just once; the ten biggest clones take up 1.5% to 2%. V is TRBV6-2 or TRBV6-3 and J is TRBJ1-2; TRBD1 agrees at 7 bases. This specimen consisted of peripheral blood, obtained on day 0 of AZD1222 vaccination. The clonotype originates from an adult in good health. The CDR3 here is CASSYSRQGKNPYGYTF. The CDR3 bases are TGTGCCAGCAGTTACTCGAGACAGGGAAAAAACCCCTATGGCTACACCTTC.